What follows are 2 T cell receptor beta chains derived from one specimen sequenced in a study of post-analysis software for immune sequencing data. Whole-study results and caveats: Patients had higher frequencies than controls of a few TRBV segments, including TRBV5-6, TRBV5-1 and TRBV20-1.

What these receptors recognize is not known. Presence of unique molecular identifiers characterized the TCR beta cDNA libraries. MiXCR, run by TCRdb on the PCR reads, gives a single entry per CDR3 protein. The sample lists hundreds of thousands of distinct CDR3 sequences; roughly three fifths were seen once. The sample was blood. The receptor set was obtained from a girl aged 2 to 9 with multiple sclerosis.

This sequence joins TRBV5-1 and TRBJ2-2; D uncertain. V lost 0 bases, J lost 0 bases, and 12 bases lay in between. CDR1 and CDR2 from the germline V gene are SGHRS and YFSETQ. This CDR3 is 17 amino acids long. Written as DNA, the CDR3 is TGCGCCAGCAGCTTGGCGTCTACCACCGCGAACACCGGGGAGCTGTTTTTT. Protein product: CASSLASTTANTGELFF.

The chain carries TRBV28 and TRBJ2-3, with TRBD1 matching 7 bases. V was pared by 6 bases and J by 10 bases, with 10 bases of the junction left unmatched. This CDR3 comprises 13 residues. Per germline, CDR1 MDHEN and CDR2 SYDVKM. CDR3: CASSRRRDRAQYF. CDR3 DNA sequence: TGTGCCAGCAGCCGCCGCCGGGACAGAGCGCAGTATTTT.